The clone carrying this T cell receptor beta chain appeared a few times. Its antigen is unidentified. The data originate from a study of blood T cells in healthy people across ages. In each sample, at least 7 million PBMCs were isolated. Whole-study findings and limits: More naive CD4+ cells and higher diversity were found in long-lived than in aged donors.

Germline V gene lookup returns CDR1 LGHNA and CDR2 YSLEER. This CDR3 region has 12 residues. Through a sample-barcoded 5' primer and a J-beta primer mix, a second PCR was run for roughly 7 to 12 cycles. Each CDR3 protein gets one entry after TCRdb re-called the 5' RACE reads with MiXCR. The table lists about 510,000 distinct CDR3 sequences, about 27% of them singletons. The same data also contributed to another study, on T cells of mothers and their children. That report adds: Material was donated by three healthy Caucasian mothers and their six children. Pairs that are related and pairs that are unrelated have TCR recombination output shaped similarly by thymic selection.

V and J are TRBV4-3 and TRBJ2-5, with D tentatively TRBD2 (6 bases). TRBJ2-7 matches the DNA end more closely, so the J call is doubtful. The sample was blood. The clonotype originates from a boy aged 2-15 years in good health. CDR3 nucleotides: TGCGCCAGCAGCCAAGTGGGAGGCGAGCAGTACTTC. The encoded protein is CASSQVGGEQYF.